This section outlines one TCR beta chain sequence together with its context. Which antigen it targets is not known. Base-call qualities are not available, and no considerably larger clone is one nucleotide away. These data originate in a study of blood T cell repertoires in COVID-19 (dated by TCRdb to 2018 to 2020). As for the study more broadly: Collaborator samples came from the United States, Italy and Spain and covered acute and convalescent phases of COVID-19. The sample metadata nearly always contained a de-identified subject ID, COVID-19 status, age in years and sex. The repertoires were made available in a free public database intended to serve as a resource for research on the immune response to SARS-CoV-2. Samples came from the ongoing ImmuneRACE study (first 160 participants) plus 1,254 subjects from 6 global collaborators. Where available, HLA class I and class II types were obtained from metadata supplied by the sample provider rather than from assay-based typing. Deeply sampled blood TCRbeta repertoires from subjects exposed to, actively infected with, or recovered from COVID-19 were included in the dataset. The prospective study material was composed of cDNA or gDNA derived from T cells, B-cell-depleted T cells, or PBMCs. Broader findings and caveats from the paper: The amount of clinical and demographic metadata varied by source and participant and was provided uncurated.

CDR1 and CDR2, looked up from the germline V gene, are SGHAT and FQNNGV. The CDR3 measures 13 amino acids from cysteine to phenylalanine. Here the CDR3 DNA is all that survives: 39 bases in frame from base 1. Trimmed from V: 3 bases; trimmed from J: 6 bases; junction bases lacking a gene match: 4. The immunoSEQ Assay, a bias-controlled multiplex PCR, was used to amplify TCRbeta CDR3 regions from genomic DNA. The study's own analysis went as follows. Nucleated cell counts per sample were estimated from amplification of reference gene primers within the assay. To quantify the absolute abundance of each unique TCRbeta CDR3 rearrangement, sequence reads were collapsed and filtered. For each sample, productive Simpson clonality was calculated as the square root of Simpson's diversity index across productive rearrangements. TCRdb took over this immuneACCESS table, retaining in-frame rearrangements with V and J assigned. Such tables are incomplete; in checked studies, under half of the missing clones stem from an unresolved V gene, and the remainder is unexplained. The V and J calls and clone size are taken from that table; D and trimming were inferred from the DNA. For this sample the table gives hundreds of thousands of clones, of which 83% were detected only once. The ten largest clones represent about 8% of the sample.

Whole blood was collected in K2EDTA tubes by collaborating institutions according to the institutions' own protocols. For TCRbeta analysis, collaborators shipped samples as frozen whole blood, isolated PBMCs, or DNA extracted from either of those sample types. Specimen: peripheral blood. The receptor was derived from a woman in her 50s with acute or convalescent COVID-19. The V and J genes are TRBV11-2 and TRBJ1-2, with 7 junctional bases fitting TRBD1. Here is the DNA: TGTGCCAGCAGCTTGACAGGGCTGGATGGCTACACCTTC. It specifies CASSLTGLDGYTF.